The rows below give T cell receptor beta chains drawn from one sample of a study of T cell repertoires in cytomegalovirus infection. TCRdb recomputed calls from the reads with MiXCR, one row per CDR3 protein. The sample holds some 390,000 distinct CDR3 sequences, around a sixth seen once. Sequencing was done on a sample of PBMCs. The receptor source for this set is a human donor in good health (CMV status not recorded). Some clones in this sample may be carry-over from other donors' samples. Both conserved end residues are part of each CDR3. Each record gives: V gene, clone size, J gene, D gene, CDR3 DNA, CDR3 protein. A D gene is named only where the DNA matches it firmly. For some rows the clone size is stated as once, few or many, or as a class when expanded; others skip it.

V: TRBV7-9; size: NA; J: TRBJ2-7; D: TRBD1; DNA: TGTGCCAGCAGCTTACAGGGGGCCTCCTTCGAGCAGTACTTC; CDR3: CASSLQGASFEQYF
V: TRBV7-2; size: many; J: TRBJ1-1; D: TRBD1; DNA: TGTGCCAGCAGCCCAACAGGGGCTAACGATGAAGCTTTCTTT; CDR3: CASSPTGANDEAFF
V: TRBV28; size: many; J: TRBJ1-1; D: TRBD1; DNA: TGTGCCAGCAGCCCGGTGGGGACAGAGTATAACACTGAAGCTTTCTTT; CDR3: CASSPVGTEYNTEAFF
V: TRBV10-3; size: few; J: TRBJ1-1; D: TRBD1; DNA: TGTGCCATCACTTCGGACAGGGGGCCTTTCGGGGCTTTCTTT; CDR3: CAITSDRGPFGAFF
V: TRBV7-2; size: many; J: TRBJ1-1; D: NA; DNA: TGTGCCAGCAGCCCATCCTTCTCCACCGGAGCTTTCTTT; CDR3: CASSPSFSTGAFF
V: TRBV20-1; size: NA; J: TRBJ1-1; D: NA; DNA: TGCAGTGTATGGGGGTGGGATACTGAAGCTTTCTTT; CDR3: CSVWGWDTEAFF
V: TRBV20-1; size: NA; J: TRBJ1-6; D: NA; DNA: TGCAGTGCTAGAGAGAGGACAGAGGGTTCACCCCTCCACTTT; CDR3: CSARERTEGSPLHF
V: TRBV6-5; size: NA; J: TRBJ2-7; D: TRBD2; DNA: TGTGCCAGCAGTCGCTTTCATAGCGGGAGGGCCTCCTACGAGCAGTACTTC; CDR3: CASSRFHSGRASYEQYF
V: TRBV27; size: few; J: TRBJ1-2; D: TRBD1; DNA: TGTGCCAGCAGTTCACTAGACAGGGGCTATGGCTACACCTTC; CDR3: CASSSLDRGYGYTF
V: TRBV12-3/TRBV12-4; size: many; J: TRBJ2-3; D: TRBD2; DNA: TGTGCCAGCACCTTAGGACTAGCCTTCACAGATACGCAGTATTTT; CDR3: CASTLGLAFTDTQYF
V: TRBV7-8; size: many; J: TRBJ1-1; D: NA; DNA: TGTGCCAGCAGCGCCGACTGGACAGAGGGTGACACTGAAGCTTTCTTT; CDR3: CASSADWTEGDTEAFF
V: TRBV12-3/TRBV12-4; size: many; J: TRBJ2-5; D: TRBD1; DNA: TGTGCCAGCAGCCGGGGGACAGGTATCTTCCAAGAGACCCAGTACTTC; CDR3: CASSRGTGIFQETQYF
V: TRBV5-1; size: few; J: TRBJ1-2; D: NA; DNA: TGCGCCAGCAGCTTGGGACTGACCTATGGCTACACCTTC; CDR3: CASSLGLTYGYTF
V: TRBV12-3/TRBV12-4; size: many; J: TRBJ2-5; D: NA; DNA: TGTGCCAGCAGCTCAACACCCTACCAAGAGACCCAGTACTTC; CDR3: CASSSTPYQETQYF
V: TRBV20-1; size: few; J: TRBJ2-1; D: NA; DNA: TGCAGTGCTAGGGGGCTTAACAATGAGCAGTTCTTC; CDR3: CSARGLNNEQFF